Following are 25 T cell receptor beta chains from one sample sequenced in a study of breast tumors, draining lymph nodes, adjacent tissues. TCRdb passed the multiplex PCR reads through MiXCR, listing each CDR3 protein once. Of approximately 52,000 distinct CDR3 sequences detected, around 45% appear once; the ten largest clones hold 10%. Material: breast tumor tissue. The receptor source for this set is a female donor with breast cancer. Some clones in this sample may be carry-over from other donors' samples.

This sequence joins TRBV5-1 and TRBJ2-7; 8 bases match TRBD2. The CDR3 runs to 14 residues. Germline V lookup: CDR1 SGHRS, CDR2 YFSETQ. Unmatched junction bases numbered 4, after V lost 0 bases and J lost 5 bases. CDR3 loop: CASSLGSGDDEQYF. The CDR3 DNA reads TGCGCCAGCAGCTTGGGTAGCGGGGACGACGAGCAGTACTTC. Variable domain in full (rest from reference TRBV5-1 and TRBJ2-7): KAGVTQTPRYLIKTRGQQVTLSCSPISGHRSVSWYQQTPGQGLQFLFEYFSETQRNKGNFPGRFSGRQFSNSRSEMNVSTLELGDSALYLCASSLGSGDDEQYFGPGTRLTVT.

The rearrangement links TRBV12-3 or TRBV12-4 to TRBJ2-7, with D perhaps TRBD2 (6 bases). Trimming shortened V by 3 bases and J by 6 bases, and 9 bases separated the two germline ends. The length of the CDR3 is 12 residues. The CDR3 bases are TGTGCCAGCAGTTTCGTGGGAGGCGAGCAGTACGTC. As protein: CASSFVGGEQYV.

There are many counts of this clonotype. The V call is TRBV9, the J call TRBJ1-5; tentative D call: TRBD1 (5 bases). With 3 bases removed from V and 1 base from J, the gap between germline ends came to 8 bases. CDR3 length: 14 amino acids. CDR1 SGDLS and CDR2 YYNGEE come from the germline V gene. The CDR3 DNA sequence: TGTGCCAGCAGCGCCGGGACGAGCAATCAGCCCCAGCATTTT. Translating it yields CASSAGTSNQPQHF.

The chain joins TRBV7-2 to TRBJ1-3; the D gene is possibly TRBD1 (5 bases). Between the trimmed V and J ends, which lost 5 bases and 14 bases, there was a span of 13 bases. The CDR3 consists of 11 residues. From germline, CDR1 is SGHTA and CDR2 FQGNSA. The CDR3 loop is CASSPSGRVYF. CDR3 bases: TGTGCCAGCAGCCCCTCGGGACGCGTATATTTT.

This clonotype was detected only once. The gene calls are TRBV29-1 and TRBJ2-2, with 8 bases lining up with TRBD2. The CDR3 consists of 17 residues. The J segment lost 6 bases and the V segment lost 7 bases, leaving 19 bases of the junction unmatched. The germline gives CDR1 SQVTM, CDR2 ANQGSEA. CDR3 coding DNA: TGCAGCGCACGTAGCGGGATCCAGCCCCCAGGGCCCGGGGAGCTGTTTTTT. This gives the protein CSARSGIQPPGPGELFF.

The J gene is TRBJ2-2, the V gene TRBV9; 10 bases map to TRBD2. V lost 3 bases, J lost 1 base, and 9 bases stayed unmatched. CDR1 and CDR2 (germline): SGDLS, YYNGEE. The CDR3 contains 18 residues. This chain's CDR3 is CASSARTSGVRNTGELFF. Written as DNA, the CDR3 is TGTGCCAGCAGCGCACGAACTAGCGGGGTCCGGAACACCGGGGAGCTGTTTTTT.

Comment on this clonotype: At one boundary the junction diverges from the germline segment, which might be a read error. The chain joins TRBV5-1 to TRBJ2-7, with D maybe TRBD1 (6 bases). Looked up from germline, CDR1 is SGHRS and CDR2 is YFSETQ. This CDR3 is 13 amino acids long. The CDR3 loop reads CASSWDNPYDQYF. CDR3 in DNA: TGCGCCAGCAGCTGGGACAATCCCTACGACCAGTACTTC. Full variable domain (outside the CDR3, taken from reference TRBV5-1 and TRBJ2-7): KAGVTQTPRYLIKTRGQQVTLSCSPISGHRSVSWYQQTPGQGLQFLFEYFSETQRNKGNFPGRFSGRQFSNSRSEMNVSTLELGDSALYLCASSWDNPYDQYFGPGTRLTVT.

This chain uses TRBV5-1 with TRBJ1-5; D not resolved. This CDR3 has 12 residues. V lost 0 bases to trimming and J lost 6 bases, with 4 bases between them. The germline gives CDR1 SGHRS, CDR2 YFSETQ. This CDR3 is CASSLGVQPQHF. Written as DNA, the CDR3 is TGCGCCAGCAGCTTGGGGGTTCAGCCCCAGCATTTT.

The chain has TRBV29-1 and TRBJ2-5, with 7 bases aligning to TRBD2. V was clipped by 2 bases and J by 13 bases; unmatched bases: 4. This CDR3 comprises 10 residues. The germline CDR1 and CDR2 sequences are SQVTM and ANQGSEA. CDR3 sequence (DNA): TGCAGCGTTGAAAGGGGCGGGAGGTACTTC. It yields the protein CSVERGGRYF. The full variable domain, with the rest looked up from reference TRBV29-1 and TRBJ2-5, is SAVISQKPSRDICQRGTSLTIQCQVDSQVTMMFWYRQQPGQSLTLIATANQGSEATYESGFVIDKFPISRPNLTFSTLTVSNMSPEDSSIYLCSVERGGRYFGPGTRLLVL.

This clonotype has at least ten counts. A much more abundant neighbour one base away suggests this may be a read error. The chain employs TRBV20-1 and TRBJ2-1; TRBD2 matches 10 bases. Germline trimming cut 3 bases from V and 0 bases from J; bases unmatched to any gene: 11. Germline V lookup: CDR1 DFQATT, CDR2 SNEGSKA (reference sequence). The CDR3 consists of 18 residues. The CDR3 spells CSARLASGRARSYNEQFF. As DNA, the CDR3 is TGCAGTGCTAGGTTGGCTAGCGGGAGAGCGCGCTCCTACAATGAGCAGTTCTTC.

With regard to this clonotype: In this CDR3 the conserved last residue, phenylalanine or tryptophan, is missing, so a read error is likely. The chain joins TRBV20-1 to TRBJ2-2, with 7 positions matching TRBD2. Germline V gene lookup returns CDR1 DFQATT and CDR2 SNEGSKA (reference sequence). V shed 0 bases and J 7 bases; nucleotides not matched to a gene: 2. This CDR3 has 13 amino acids. The CDR3 is CSAREAGVGELFL. The CDR3 DNA reads as TGCAGTGCTAGAGAGGCGGGGGTCGGGGAGCTGTTTCTT.

There are many counts of this clonotype. The chain combines TRBV5-8 with TRBJ2-5; D is unclear. This CDR3 comprises 15 residues. Germline-derived CDR1 and CDR2 are SGHTS and YDEGEE. The V end lost 1 base, the J end lost 4 bases, and 14 bases lay between the germline ends. CDR3 in amino acids: CASSLLTASSETQYF. The CDR3 bases are TGTGCCAGCAGCTTGTTAACAGCCTCCTCAGAGACCCAGTACTTC.

About this clonotype: One junction end does not reproduce the germline sequence, and a read error may be involved. The V and J genes are TRBV15 and TRBJ2-3, with 14 bases identical to TRBD2. The germline CDR1 and CDR2 sequences are LNHNV and YYDKDF (reference sequence). The CDR3 sequence is 18 residues long. Written as DNA, the CDR3 is TGTGCCACCAGCAGAGAAGCCGGGACTAGCGGGAGAACAGGTACGCAGTATTTT. The encoded protein is CATSREAGTSGRTGTQYF.

Note on this clonotype: Sequence at one end of the junction differs from germline and may be a read error. This rearrangement joins TRBV5-1 to TRBJ2-1; 13 bases match TRBD2. This CDR3 region has 17 residues. The V gene's germline CDR1 is SGHRS and CDR2 YFSETQ. The DNA for the CDR3 is TGCGCCTGCAGCGAGGCTGCGATTGGACTAGCGGGAGATGAGCAGTTCTTC. As protein: CACSEAAIGLAGDEQFF.

This clonotype was seen at least ten times. This may arise from a read error, as a much more abundant clone is one base away. The chain has TRBV5-1 and TRBJ2-5; 10 positions match TRBD2. CDR1 SGHRS and CDR2 YFSETQ come from the germline V gene. The CDR3 runs 14 residues. V dropped 2 bases and J dropped 8; count of bases not matched to a gene: 6. The chain's CDR3 is CASSFTAGGDTQYF. Written as DNA, the CDR3 is TGCGCCAGCAGCTTTACAGCGGGAGGGGACACCCAGTACTTC.

Only one count was recorded for this clonotype. This chain connects TRBV19 to TRBJ2-2, with 7 bases fitting TRBD2. V shed 7 bases and J 8 bases; nucleotides not matched to a gene: 22. The CDR3 length is 18 residues. Germline V CDR1 and CDR2: LNHDA, SQIVND (reference sequence). DNA for the CDR3: TGTGCCAGTAAATCCACCGGTGGGAGCGGGGTAGCGGCAGGGGAGCTGTTTTTT. This codes for CASKSTGGSGVAAGELFF.

Turning to this clonotype: An end of the junction differs from the germline gene, which may be a read error. The J gene is TRBJ2-1, the V gene TRBV10-1, with D perhaps matching TRBD2 (7 bases). The germline gives CDR1 WNHNN, CDR2 SYGVQD (reference sequence). CDR3 length equals 14 residues. In DNA form, the CDR3 reads TGTGCCAGCAGTGGTGAAGGGGGGGCCTATGAGCAGTTCTTC. This codes for CASSGEGGAYEQFF.

This clonotype was observed at least ten times. V is TRBV20-1 and J is TRBJ2-7; 10 bases are a match to TRBD2. V trimming: 4 bases; J trimming: 2 bases; junction bases outside the gene matches: 5. The CDR3 extends over 14 amino acids. Germline CDR1 reads DFQATT; CDR2 reads SNEGSKA (reference sequence). In DNA, the CDR3 is TGCAGTGCTACTCCGGGACTAGCGACCTACGAGCAGTACTTC. Encoded protein: CSATPGLATYEQYF.

The V call is TRBV7-9, the J call TRBJ2-7; the D gene could be TRBD1 or TRBD2 (7 bases each). Germline CDR1 SEHNR, CDR2 FQNEAQ (reference sequence). V was pared by 7 bases and J by 0 bases, with 19 bases between. There are 16 residues in the CDR3. CDR3 residues: CASKSQGGGSSYEQYF. As DNA, the CDR3 is TGTGCCAGCAAGAGCCAGGGGGGCGGGAGCTCCTACGAGCAGTACTTC.

This clonotype has ten or more counts. The chain carries TRBV15 and TRBJ1-2; 9 bases are shared with TRBD1. The CDR3 is 16 residues long. The V and J ends lost 0 bases and 8 bases, in that order; junction bases with no gene match: 10. The V gene's germline CDR1 is LNHNV and CDR2 YYDKDF (reference sequence). This chain's CDR3 is CATSRDQDRGIRGYTF. The CDR3 nucleotides read TGTGCCACCAGCAGAGATCAGGACAGGGGAATCCGGGGCTACACCTTC.

The sample holds many counts of this clonotype. The rearrangement joins TRBV5-1 to TRBJ2-7; possibly TRBD2 for D (5 bases). The V and J ends lost 4 bases and 0 bases respectively, with 14 bases between them. CDR3 length: 15 amino acids. Germline CDR1 reads SGHRS; CDR2 reads YFSETQ. CDR3 in amino acids: CASSPREGSSYEQYF. DNA of the CDR3: TGCGCCAGCAGCCCACGGGAAGGGAGCTCCTACGAGCAGTACTTC.

This clonotype was recorded a few times. A much bigger clone sits one base away, suggesting this may be a read error. V is TRBV7-2 and J is TRBJ2-5; D unresolved. Per germline, CDR1 SGHTA and CDR2 FQGNSA. There are 17 residues in the CDR3. DNA for the CDR3: TGTGCCAGCAGCTTAGATGGCTTGGCGAGTAGCCAAGAGCCCCAGTACTTC. It yields the protein CASSLDGLASSQEPQYF.

With respect to this clonotype: The junction and the germline gene differ at one end; a read error may be behind it. The rearrangement joins TRBV2 to TRBJ1-5; 8 nucleotides align to TRBD1. Germline CDR1 reads SNHLY; CDR2 reads FYNNEI. The CDR3 has 16 amino acids. The CDR3: CASSDRGASWNQLQHF. CDR3 nucleotides: TGTGCCAGCTCCGACAGGGGAGCATCGTGGAATCAGCTCCAGCATTTC.

This clonotype was seen many times. The rearrangement uses TRBV12-3 or TRBV12-4 and TRBJ2-5; no clear D gene. The CDR3 is 13 amino acids. The V gene lost 6 bases and the J gene lost 0 bases, with 8 bases spanning the gap. CDR3: CASSLTHQETQYF. CDR3 bases: TGTGCCAGCAGCCTGACACACCAAGAGACCCAGTACTTC.

This chain links TRBV4-2 with TRBJ2-1; D is unresolved. V lost 0 bases to trimming and J lost 4 bases, with 4 bases between them. CDR1 is LGHNA, CDR2 YNFKEQ, per germline. This CDR3 is 13 amino acids long. The CDR3 region is CASSQDPYNEQFF. CDR3 coding DNA: TGTGCCAGCAGCCAAGACCCATACAATGAGCAGTTCTTC.